A selection of T cell receptor beta chains follows, all from one sample in a study of T cells in Graves' hyperthyroidism and ophthalmopathy. From the multiplex PCR reads, TCRdb called clonotypes with MiXCR, one entry per CDR3 protein. The sample holds more than 150,000 distinct CDR3 sequences, over 15% seen once. Sequencing was performed on blood. The receptors stem from a woman aged 50 to 65 with Graves' hyperthyroidism. Each CDR3 is given without its conserved first and last residue. Each record gives: V gene, J gene, clone size, CDR3 protein. The size of a clone is reported for some rows only, either as once, few or many, or as a class for expanded clones.

V gene: TRBV19; J gene: TRBJ1-5; clone size: -; CDR3 protein: ASSIGNDYQPQH
V gene: TRBV6-1; J gene: TRBJ2-5; clone size: many; CDR3 protein: ASSSRLAGGFQETQY
V gene: TRBV29-1; J gene: TRBJ1-2; clone size: many; CDR3 protein: SVGGRTGDGYT
V gene: TRBV28; J gene: TRBJ2-7; clone size: -; CDR3 protein: ASSTTRGLFLEQY
V gene: TRBV6-1; J gene: TRBJ1-2; clone size: many; CDR3 protein: ASSGQDSHGYT
V gene: TRBV7-9; J gene: TRBJ1-2; clone size: many; CDR3 protein: ASSTGGELGYT
V gene: TRBV6-2/TRBV6-3; J gene: TRBJ2-1; clone size: few; CDR3 protein: ASRRAGGNEQF
V gene: TRBV20-1; J gene: TRBJ1-1; clone size: many; CDR3 protein: SARDRLTGLRQNTEAF
V gene: TRBV5-1; J gene: TRBJ2-7; clone size: -; CDR3 protein: ASSPDWDEQY
V gene: TRBV6-2/TRBV6-3; J gene: TRBJ2-7; clone size: many; CDR3 protein: ASSYSLREQY
V gene: TRBV28; J gene: TRBJ2-5; clone size: many; CDR3 protein: ASSLITPRTQY
V gene: TRBV7-2; J gene: TRBJ2-3; clone size: many; CDR3 protein: ASSLFTDTQY
V gene: TRBV6-1; J gene: TRBJ1-4; clone size: many; CDR3 protein: ASRGRGKLF
V gene: TRBV20-1; J gene: TRBJ2-7; clone size: many; CDR3 protein: SARADEFSYEQY
V gene: TRBV7-9; J gene: TRBJ2-7; clone size: -; CDR3 protein: ASSLLGGLGYEQY
V gene: TRBV18; J gene: TRBJ2-1; clone size: many; CDR3 protein: ASSRMAPTSGGAGEQF
V gene: TRBV2; J gene: TRBJ1-2; clone size: -; CDR3 protein: ASSPPRGDGYGYT
V gene: TRBV19; J gene: TRBJ2-3; clone size: -; CDR3 protein: ASRSGTGDTDTQY
V gene: TRBV9; J gene: TRBJ1-2; clone size: many; CDR3 protein: ASSTYIANYGYT
V gene: TRBV5-1; J gene: TRBJ1-5; clone size: -; CDR3 protein: ASRPGQNSNQPQH
V gene: TRBV28; J gene: TRBJ1-1; clone size: -; CDR3 protein: ASSPPRRPPEAF
V gene: TRBV5-4; J gene: TRBJ2-2; clone size: many; CDR3 protein: ASSPYRYTGELF